A selection of T cell receptor beta chains follows, all from one sample in a study of cytomegalovirus exposure and HLA in healthy donors. TCRdb's copy holds only in-frame clones and misses some; the assay was immunoSEQ multiplex PCR. The sample lists fewer than 250,000 clones, about 79% occurring once. The material sequenced was PBMCs. The receptor set was obtained from a male donor in good health and CMV-seronegative. CDR3s include the opening cysteine and the closing phenylalanine or tryptophan. A D gene is named only where the DNA matches it firmly. Size is stated for part of the rows, as once, few or many counts, or as a class when the clone is expanded.

>.|TRBJ1-5|TRBV6-5|.
TGTGCCAGCAGTTACACGGGGGTTAGCAATCAGCCCCAGCATTTT
CASSYTGVSNQPQHF
>.|TRBJ1-1|TRBV27|.
TGTGCCAGCAGTCTGGGACTTATGAACACTGAAGCTTTCTTT
CASSLGLMNTEAFF
>.|TRBJ1-6|TRBV5-6|.
TGTGCCAGCAGCTTGGATAGTTCACCCCTCCACTTT
CASSLDSSPLHF
>.|TRBJ2-1|TRBV6-5|.
TGTGCCAGCAGTTCCTTACAGAGCTCCTACAATGAGCAGTTCTTC
CASSSLQSSYNEQFF
>TRBD2|TRBJ2-7|TRBV10-2|.
TGCGCCAGCAGTGAGTCGAGCGGGGGGCTTCCCTACGAGCAGTACTTC
CASSESSGGLPYEQYF
>.|TRBJ1-5|TRBV7-9|.
TGTGCCAGCAGCCCGATGGCCACGGGGGGGAGCAATCAGCCCCAGCATTTT
CASSPMATGGSNQPQHF
>.|TRBJ2-7|TRBV5-1|.
TGCGCCAGCAGCTTGGTGTCCGGGACAAAAACCTACGAGCAGTACTTC
CASSLVSGTKTYEQYF
>.|TRBJ2-7|TRBV6-5|.
TGTGCCAGCGTTATTAAAAACTACGAGCAGTACTTC
CASVIKNYEQYF
>TRBD1|TRBJ1-1|TRBV7-9|once
TGTGCCAGCAGAGGACAGGGGAACACTGAAGCTTTCTTT
CASRGQGNTEAFF
>.|TRBJ1-4|TRBV10-3|.
TGTGCCATCAGTGCCAGGCCACTTGAAAAACTGTTTTTT
CAISARPLEKLFF
>.|TRBJ2-1|TRBV9|.
TGTGCCAGCAGCGTAGCCCCCTCGCTACCCAATGAGCAGTTCTTC
CASSVAPSLPNEQFF
>.|TRBJ2-2|TRBV25-1|.
TGTGCCAGCAGTGAAGCGGGGAGTAACGGGGAGCTGTTTTTT
CASSEAGSNGELFF
>.|TRBJ1-1|TRBV7-9|once
TGTGCCAGCAGCTTAAACCCCCTGGAGACTGAAGCTTTCTTT
CASSLNPLETEAFF
>.|TRBJ1-5|TRBV6-6|.
TGTGCCAGCAGTTACGGAGGAGGTCAGCCCCAGCATTTT
CASSYGGGQPQHF
>.|TRBJ1-6|TRBV5-1|few
TGCGCCAGCAGCTTGTTCGGGGGGCAAAGTTCACCCCTCCACTTT
CASSLFGGQSSPLHF
>TRBD2|TRBJ2-1|TRBV5-1|.
TGCGCCAGCAGCCAAACGGGACTAGCACCATACAATGAGCAGTTCTTC
CASSQTGLAPYNEQFF
>TRBD2|TRBJ2-1|TRBV5-1|.
TGCGCCAGCAGCCCCACTTTAGTAGCGGGAGATGGGAATGAGCAGTTCTTC
CASSPTLVAGDGNEQFF
>.|TRBJ1-3|TRBV2|.
TGTGCCAGCAGTGATGGACTGTCTGGAAACACCATATATTTT
CASSDGLSGNTIYF
>.|TRBJ1-1|TRBV5-6|.
TGTGCCAGCAGCCCAGGGTCTCCCCTGAACACTGAAGCTTTCTTT
CASSPGSPLNTEAFF
>TRBD1|TRBJ1-2|TRBV30|.
TGTGCCTGGAGTACGGGACAGAAAGCTAACTATGGCTACACCTTC
CAWSTGQKANYGYTF
>.|TRBJ1-1|TRBV5-4|.
TGTGCCAGCAGCCCCGGGACAAAAGGCCCGAACACTGAAGCTTTCTTT
CASSPGTKGPNTEAFF
>.|TRBJ1-6|TRBV11-1|few
TGTGCCAGCAGCTACGGACACTCCTATTCACCCCTCCACTTT
CASSYGHSYSPLHF
>.|TRBJ2-5|TRBV28|.
TGTGCCAGCAGCGGAGAAGAGACCCAGTACTTC
CASSGEETQYF
>TRBD1|TRBJ1-2|TRBV5-1|.
TGCGCCAGCACCAACCAGCGGGGGACAGGGCAAAACCTCTATGGCTACACCTTC
CASTNQRGTGQNLYGYTF
>.|TRBJ2-3|TRBV5-1|.
TGCGCCAGCAGCTTGGGGGGCCCGCCAGATACGCAGTATTTT
CASSLGGPPDTQYF
>.|TRBJ2-7|TRBV5-4|.
TGTGCCAGCAGCCCTCCACAGACCTACGAGCAGTACTTC
CASSPPQTYEQYF
>TRBD1|TRBJ1-1|TRBV7-6|.
TGTGCCAGCAGCTGGGGACAGGGCCCAATGAACACTGAAGCTTTCTTT
CASSWGQGPMNTEAFF
>TRBD1|TRBJ1-2|TRBV4-2|.
TGTGCCAGCAGGCTCGACAGGGGGGTAGGTGGCTACACCTTC
CASRLDRGVGGYTF
>TRBD1|TRBJ1-5|TRBV27|few
TGTGCCAGCAGCCCTGGGACAGGCTACAATCAGCCCCAGCATTTT
CASSPGTGYNQPQHF
>TRBD1|TRBJ2-7|TRBV9|.
TGTGCCAGCAGCGTAGGGCAGGGGGCTTACGAGCAGTACTTC
CASSVGQGAYEQYF
>.|TRBJ2-3|TRBV5-1|.
TGCGCCAGCAGCGGGGAGGCCTACTCTAGCACAGATACGCAGTATTTT
CASSGEAYSSTDTQYF
>TRBD1|TRBJ1-2|TRBV4-3|.
TGCGCCAGCAGCCCGGGAGACAGGGTCGATGGCTACACCTTC
CASSPGDRVDGYTF
>.|TRBJ2-3|TRBV29-1|.
TGCAGCGTTGAAGGAGCAGGGCTGAGGGATACGCAGTATTTT
CSVEGAGLRDTQYF
>.|TRBJ1-3|TRBV11-3|.
TGTGCCAGCAGCCTACGGGGGGCAAACACCATATATTTT
CASSLRGANTIYF
>.|TRBJ1-3|TRBV6-1|.
TGTGCCATAACCACCCACTTCCCTGGAAACACCATATATTTT
CAITTHFPGNTIYF
>.|TRBJ2-7|TRBV9|.
TGTGCCAGCAGCGTAGAGGACAACTCCTACGAGCAGTACTTC
CASSVEDNSYEQYF
>TRBD1|TRBJ2-7|TRBV30|.
TGTGCCTGGACCCGGGACAGGGTGCACGAGCAGTACTTC
CAWTRDRVHEQYF
>.|TRBJ2-1|TRBV7-8|.
TGTGCCAGCAGCTTAGCGGGGGGGCCGTACAATGAGCAGTTCTTC
CASSLAGGPYNEQFF
>TRBD1|TRBJ1-1|TRBV29-1|.
TGCAGCGTTGATAGACAGGGCATGGGGACTGAAGCTTTCTTT
CSVDRQGMGTEAFF
>.|TRBJ2-7|TRBV6-5|.
TGTGCCAGCAGTTACTCGTTAAGTGCGTATGAGCAGTACTTC
CASSYSLSAYEQYF
>TRBD2|TRBJ2-1|TRBV4-3|.
TGCGCCAGCAGCCAAGAATCACTAGCGGGGTATTACAATGAGCAGTTCTTC
CASSQESLAGYYNEQFF
>TRBD1|TRBJ1-2|TRBV4-1|.
TGCGCCAGCAGCCGGGGACAGGGGGGCTATGGCTACACCTTC
CASSRGQGGYGYTF
>.|TRBJ1-5|TRBV19|.
TGTGCCAGTAGTATACCCGGGATAAGACAGCCCCAGCATTTT
CASSIPGIRQPQHF
>TRBD1|TRBJ2-7|TRBV5-6|.
TGTGCCAGCAGCGTGGACAGGGTCTCCTACGAGCAGTACTTC
CASSVDRVSYEQYF
>TRBD1|TRBJ1-3|TRBV28|.
TGTGCCAGCAGCGTCCCGACAGGGACCTCTCCCCACTCTGGAAACACCATATATTTT
CASSVPTGTSPHSGNTIYF
>TRBD1|TRBJ1-4|TRBV7-9|.
TGTGCCAGCACCCGTGACAGGGGCCTTAATGAAAAACTGTTTTTT
CASTRDRGLNEKLFF